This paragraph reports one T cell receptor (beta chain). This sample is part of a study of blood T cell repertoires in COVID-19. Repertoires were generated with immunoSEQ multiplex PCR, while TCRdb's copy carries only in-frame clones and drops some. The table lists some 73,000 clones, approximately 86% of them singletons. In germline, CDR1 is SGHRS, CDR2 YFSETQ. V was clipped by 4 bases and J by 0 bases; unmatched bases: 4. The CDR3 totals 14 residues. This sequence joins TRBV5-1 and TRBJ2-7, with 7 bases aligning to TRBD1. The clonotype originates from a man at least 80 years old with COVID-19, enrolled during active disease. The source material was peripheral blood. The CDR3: CASSLGQSSYEQYF. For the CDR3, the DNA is TGCGCCAGCAGCCTGGGACAGAGCTCCTACGAGCAGTACTTC. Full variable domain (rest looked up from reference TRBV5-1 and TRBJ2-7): KAGVTQTPRYLIKTRGQQVTLSCSPISGHRSVSWYQQTPGQGLQFLFEYFSETQRNKGNFPGRFSGRQFSNSRSEMNVSTLELGDSALYLCASSLGQSSYEQYFGPGTRLTVT.